Reported below is one T cell receptor (beta chain). This record comes from a study of T cell changes during pregnancy in multiple sclerosis. TCRdb's copy holds only in-frame clones and misses some; the assay was immunoSEQ multiplex PCR. The data contain tens of thousands of clones, around 87% of them singletons. V was cut by 4 bases and J by 4 bases, with 16 bases left in between. The CDR3 totals 15 residues. Germline V CDR1 and CDR2: MNHEY, SMNVEV (reference sequence). The material sequenced was peripheral blood from another person, used as feeder cells. This receptor was obtained from a human donor whose cells served as feeder cells for cultures in a pregnancy study. The V gene is TRBV27, the J gene TRBJ1-1; D unclear. The CDR3 bases are TGTGCCAGCAGTTCCGTGAGGGCCGGGGTCACTGAAGCTTTCTTT. Translated: CASSSVRAGVTEAFF.